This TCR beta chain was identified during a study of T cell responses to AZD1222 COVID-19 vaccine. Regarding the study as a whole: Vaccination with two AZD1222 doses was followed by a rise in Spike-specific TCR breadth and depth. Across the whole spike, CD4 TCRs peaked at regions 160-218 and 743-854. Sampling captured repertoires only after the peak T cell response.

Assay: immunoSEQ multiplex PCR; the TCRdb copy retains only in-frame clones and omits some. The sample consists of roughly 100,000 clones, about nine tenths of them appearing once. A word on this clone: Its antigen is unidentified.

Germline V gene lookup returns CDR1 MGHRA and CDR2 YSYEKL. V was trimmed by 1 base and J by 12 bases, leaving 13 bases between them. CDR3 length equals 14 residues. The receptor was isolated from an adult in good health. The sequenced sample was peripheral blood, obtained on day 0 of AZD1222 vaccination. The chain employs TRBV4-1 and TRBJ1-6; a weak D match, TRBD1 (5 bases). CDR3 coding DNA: TGCGCCAGCAGCCAAGTCGGGACCTTTGAACCCCTCCACTTT. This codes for CASSQVGTFEPLHF.